Included here is one TCR beta chain sequence, with context. Its specificity is not known. The sample belongs to a study of early T cells in non-severe SARS-CoV-2 infection. Study context: Whole-blood bulk RNA, unsorted, was sequenced, and chains were unpaired.

Germline V CDR1 and CDR2: DFQATT, SNEGSKA (reference sequence). With 0 bases clipped from V and 7 bases from J, the junction kept 8 bases outside the gene matches. The CDR3 loop spans 14 amino acids. Findings and caveats of the study: Missing private and CD4 specificities, VDJdb matching favored anti-spike CD8 responses.

In the library, individual cDNA molecules carried attached unique molecular identifiers. TCRdb ran MiXCR on the 5' RACE reads and lists one entry per CDR3 protein. The sample contains about 110,000 distinct CDR3 sequences, roughly 12% of which appear only once. This receptor was identified in an adult who was a healthcare worker with PCR-confirmed SARS-CoV-2 infection or an uninfected control (not recorded which). Material: whole blood. The chain has TRBV20-1 and TRBJ1-1, with 7 bases matching TRBD1. In DNA form, the CDR3 reads TGCAGTGCTAGAGATAGACAGGGTGGACTTGAAGCTTTCTTT. Translating it yields CSARDRQGGLEAFF.